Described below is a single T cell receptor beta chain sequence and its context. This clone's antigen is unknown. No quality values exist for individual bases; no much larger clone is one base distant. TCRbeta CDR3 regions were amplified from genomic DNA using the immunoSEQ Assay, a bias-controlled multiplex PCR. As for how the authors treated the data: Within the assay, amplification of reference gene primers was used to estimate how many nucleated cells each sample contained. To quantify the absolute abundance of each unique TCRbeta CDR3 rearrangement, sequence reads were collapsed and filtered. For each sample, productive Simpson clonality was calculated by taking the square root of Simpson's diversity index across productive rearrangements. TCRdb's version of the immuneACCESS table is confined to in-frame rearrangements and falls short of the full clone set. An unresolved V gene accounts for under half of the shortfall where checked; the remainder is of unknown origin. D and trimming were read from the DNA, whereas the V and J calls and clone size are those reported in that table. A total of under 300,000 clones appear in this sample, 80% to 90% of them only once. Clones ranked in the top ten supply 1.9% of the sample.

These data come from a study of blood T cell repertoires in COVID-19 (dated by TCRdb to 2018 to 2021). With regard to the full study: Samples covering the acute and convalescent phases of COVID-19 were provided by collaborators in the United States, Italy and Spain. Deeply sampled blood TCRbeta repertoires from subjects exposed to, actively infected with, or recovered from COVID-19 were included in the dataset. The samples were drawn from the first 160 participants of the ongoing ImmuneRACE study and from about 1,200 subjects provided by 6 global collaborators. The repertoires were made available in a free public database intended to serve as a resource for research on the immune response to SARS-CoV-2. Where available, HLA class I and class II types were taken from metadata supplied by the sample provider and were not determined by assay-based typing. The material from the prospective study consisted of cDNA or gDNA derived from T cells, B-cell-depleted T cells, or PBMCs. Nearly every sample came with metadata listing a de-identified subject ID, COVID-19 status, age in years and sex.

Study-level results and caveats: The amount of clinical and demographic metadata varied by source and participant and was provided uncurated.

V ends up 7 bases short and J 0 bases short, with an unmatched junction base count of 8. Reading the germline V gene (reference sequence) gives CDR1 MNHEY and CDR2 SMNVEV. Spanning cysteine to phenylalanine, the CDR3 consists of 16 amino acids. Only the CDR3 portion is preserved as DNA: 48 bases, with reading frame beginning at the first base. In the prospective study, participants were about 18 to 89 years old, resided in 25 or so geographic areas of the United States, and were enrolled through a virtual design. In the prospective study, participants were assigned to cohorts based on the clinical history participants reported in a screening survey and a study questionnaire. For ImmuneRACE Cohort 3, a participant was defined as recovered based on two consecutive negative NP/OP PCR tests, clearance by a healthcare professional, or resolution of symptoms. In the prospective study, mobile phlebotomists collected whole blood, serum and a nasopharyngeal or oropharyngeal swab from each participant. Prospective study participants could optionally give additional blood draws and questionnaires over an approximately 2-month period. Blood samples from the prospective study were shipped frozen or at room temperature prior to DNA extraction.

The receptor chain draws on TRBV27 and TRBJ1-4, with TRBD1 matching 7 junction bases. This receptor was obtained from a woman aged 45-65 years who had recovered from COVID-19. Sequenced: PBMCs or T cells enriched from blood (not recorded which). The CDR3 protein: CASKRGPSSTNEKLFF. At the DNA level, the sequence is TGTGCCAGCAAAAGGGGGCCCTCCTCAACTAATGAAAAACTGTTTTTT.